These 22 T cell receptor beta chains came from one sample sequenced in a study of cytomegalovirus exposure and HLA in healthy donors. In the PCR, 60 Vbeta and 13 Jbeta primers were used. Repertoires were generated with immunoSEQ multiplex PCR, while TCRdb's copy carries only in-frame clones and drops some. The sample lists about 150,000 clones, roughly 72% occurring once. The sequencing input was PBMCs. The receptors shown here come from a man aged 25-45 years in good health and CMV-seronegative.

This chain links TRBV6-5 with TRBJ2-3; 9 positions agree with TRBD2. CDR3 length: 14 residues. The J segment lost 1 base and the V segment lost 6 bases, leaving 2 bases of the junction unmatched. Germline V CDR1 and CDR2: MNHEY, SVGAGI. CDR3 nucleotides: TGTGCCAGCAGCTCTAGCGGGGGCACAGATACGCAGTATTTT. The encoded protein is CASSSSGGTDTQYF.

This sequence joins TRBV6-5 and TRBJ1-5, with D perhaps TRBD1 (5 bases). The CDR3 consists of 14 residues. Germline V lookup: CDR1 MNHEY, CDR2 SVGAGI. The V end was cut by 6 bases, the J end by 6 bases, with 15 bases between. CDR3 sequence: CASRPTQGIQPQHF. CDR3 in DNA: TGTGCCAGCAGGCCAACCCAGGGAATTCAGCCCCAGCATTTT.

There are a few counts of this clone. J is TRBJ2-2 and V is TRBV10-3, with unresolved D. The CDR3 extends over 15 amino acids. Germline V gives CDR1 ENHRY, CDR2 SYGVKD. V lost 3 bases and J lost 1, with 9 bases in between. This CDR3 reads CAISDGSLNTGELFF. The CDR3 bases are TGTGCCATCAGTGACGGGTCGTTGAACACCGGGGAGCTGTTTTTT.

This clone was seen more than once but under ten times. The CDR3 here is CASSDSRVTRGLNYGYTF. Here the CDR3 DNA reads TGTGCCAGCAGTGATTCTCGGGTGACCAGGGGTCTAAACTATGGCTACACCTTC. This chain uses TRBV25-1 with TRBJ1-2, with TRBD1 as a possible D gene (6 bases). Germline V gives CDR1 MGHDK, CDR2 SYGVNS. Trimming took off 3 bases at V and 2 bases at J, with 22 bases between the two ends. The CDR3 covers 18 residues.

The V call is TRBV28, the J call TRBJ1-5, with 7 bases fitting TRBD1. After removal of 5 bases from V and 4 bases from J, the junction contained 5 bases not matched to a gene. This CDR3 is 14 amino acids long. Germline values: CDR1 MDHEN, CDR2 SYDVKM. DNA of the CDR3: TGTGCCAGCAGTCCTCAGACAGGGAATCAGCCCCAGCATTTT. It yields the protein CASSPQTGNQPQHF.

The chain couples TRBV29-1 to TRBJ2-5; perhaps TRBD1 as D (6 bases). The J call is in doubt because the DNA end fits TRBJ2-7 better. CDR3 length equals 14 residues. Germline CDR1 and CDR2: SQVTM and ANQGSEA. The chain's CDR3 is CSAHLGGSSYEQYF. The CDR3 coding sequence is TGCAGCGCTCATCTAGGGGGAAGCTCCTACGAGCAGTACTTC.

The rearrangement joins TRBV6-4 to TRBJ2-3, with TRBD1 matching 7 bases. In germline, CDR1 is MRHNA, CDR2 SNTAGT. The CDR3 loop spans 14 amino acids. V trimming: 2 bases; J trimming: 3 bases; junction bases outside the gene matches: 2. CDR3 bases: TGTGCCAGCAGTGACAGGGGGCGGACAGATACGCAGTATTTT. Translated: CASSDRGRTDTQYF.

V usage is TRBV2 and J usage is TRBJ2-5; TRBD1 is a possible D gene (5 bases). Germline V gene data show CDR1 as SNHLY and CDR2 as FYNNEI. The CDR3 sequence is 15 residues long. V was cut by 1 base and J by 1 base, with 10 bases left in between. The CDR3 protein is CASSEGGRAQETQYF. The DNA for the CDR3 is TGTGCCAGCAGTGAAGGAGGCAGGGCCCAAGAGACCCAGTACTTC.

The chain couples TRBV2 to TRBJ2-5; weak D call: TRBD1 (6 bases). Per germline, CDR1 SNHLY and CDR2 FYNNEI. The CDR3 runs 14 residues. Trimming pared 3 bases from V and 2 bases from J, leaving 10 bases between. CDR3 nucleotides: TGTGCCAGCAGTGATGACAGGCCGCAAGAGACCCAGTACTTC. Translating gives CASSDDRPQETQYF.

The chain carries TRBV2 and TRBJ2-7; a weak D match, TRBD1 (5 bases). CDR1 SNHLY and CDR2 FYNNEI come from the germline V gene. The CDR3 runs 12 residues. V was cut by 6 bases and J by 3 bases, with 9 bases left in between. The CDR3 DNA reads as TGTGCCAGCAGACAGGTTCTCTACGAGCAGTACTTC. It translates to CASRQVLYEQYF.

The V gene is TRBV4-3, the J gene TRBJ2-1; 13 bases fit TRBD2. Germline V gives CDR1 LGHNA, CDR2 YSLEER. This CDR3 has 16 residues. V was pared by 0 bases and J by 6 bases, with 2 bases of the junction left unmatched. The CDR3 DNA follows: TGCGCCAGCAGCCAAGAGACTAGCGGGGGGCCCAATGAGCAGTTCTTC. As protein: CASSQETSGGPNEQFF.

This clone was recorded a few times. V usage is TRBV7-9 and J usage is TRBJ2-7, with 9 nucleotides matching TRBD2. This CDR3 region has 15 residues. V gave up 5 bases and J gave up 6 bases; unmatched junction bases: 11. Germline V lookup: CDR1 SEHNR, CDR2 FQNEAQ (reference sequence). CDR3 DNA sequence: TGTGCCAGCAGCCCCCAGGCGGGGGGGTTACGCGAGCAGTACTTC. Translated, it gives CASSPQAGGLREQYF.

The chain combines TRBV6-5 with TRBJ2-2; D is perhaps TRBD1 (5 bases). Trimming removed 9 bases from V and 1 base from J, with 6 bases in between. This CDR3 is built from 12 residues. Germline values: CDR1 MNHEY, CDR2 SVGAGI. The CDR3 nucleotides are TGTGCCAGTACAGGGAACACCGGGGAGCTGTTTTTT. Its translation is CASTGNTGELFF.

The rearrangement uses TRBV27 and TRBJ2-5; 8 bases match TRBD2. CDR3 length: 16 residues. The germline CDR1 and CDR2 sequences are MNHEY and SMNVEV (reference sequence). J was trimmed by 4 bases and V by 7 bases; bases with no gene match: 14. CDR3 DNA: TGTGCCAGCACTTCTAACGGGGGGGCGGTTGGAGAGACCCAGTACTTC. Its translation: CASTSNGGAVGETQYF.

This clone was picked up a small number of times. This chain connects TRBV7-9 to TRBJ2-2, with unresolved D. The CDR3 totals 12 residues. Germline CDR1 SEHNR, CDR2 FQNEAQ (reference sequence). V lost 5 bases and J 6 bases, leaving 7 bases between the germline ends. The CDR3 spells CASSVTSGELFF. For the CDR3, the DNA is TGTGCCAGCAGCGTAACATCCGGGGAGCTGTTTTTT.

This chain uses TRBV27 with TRBJ2-1, with 14 bases lining up with TRBD2. The CDR3 sequence is 16 residues long. Germline V gene lookup returns CDR1 MNHEY and CDR2 SMNVEV (reference sequence). Trimming took 2 bases from V and 6 from J; bases not matched to a gene: 3. Written as DNA, the CDR3 is TGTGCCAGCAGTTTAGGGACTAGCGGGGGTGGCAATGAGCAGTTCTTC. It translates to CASSLGTSGGGNEQFF.

Details on this clone: Other DNA variants within this sample encode the same CDR3. The chain links TRBV7-2 to TRBJ1-5; possible D gene TRBD1, 5 bases. This CDR3 region has 12 residues. Germline CDR1 SGHTA, CDR2 FQGNSA. V was trimmed by 2 bases and J by 7 bases, leaving 6 bases between them. CDR3 in amino acids: CASSLRGQPQHF. Here the CDR3 DNA reads TGTGCCAGCAGCTTACGGGGGCAGCCCCAGCATTTT.

J is TRBJ1-1 and V is TRBV5-1; 8 positions agree with TRBD1. Per the germline V gene, CDR1 is SGHRS and CDR2 is YFSETQ. The J segment lost 2 bases and the V segment lost 4 bases, leaving 7 bases of the junction unmatched. CDR3 size: 15 residues. The CDR3 loop reads CASSPRQGKNTEAFF. As DNA, the CDR3 is TGCGCCAGCAGCCCCCGACAGGGGAAAAACACTGAAGCTTTCTTT.

This clone showed up just a few times. The J gene is TRBJ1-3, the V gene TRBV7-9, with 9 bases lining up with TRBD1. This CDR3 region has 14 residues. Per the germline V gene, CDR1 is SEHNR and CDR2 is FQNEAQ (reference sequence). The V and J ends lost 5 bases and 7 bases, in that order; junction bases with no gene match: 6. In DNA, the CDR3 is TGTGCCAGCAGCCAATGGACAGGGGTGAACACCATATATTTT. Encoded protein: CASSQWTGVNTIYF.

V usage is TRBV18 and J usage is TRBJ1-1, with 9 bases aligning to TRBD1. The germline V gene encodes CDR1 KGHSH and CDR2 LQKENI. The trim removed 6 bases at V and 6 bases at J, leaving 11 bases unmatched. The CDR3 is made up of 15 amino acids. For the CDR3, the DNA is TGTGCCAGCTCCCCAACAGGGGGCCCGTTTTCTGAAGCTTTCTTT. Its translation is CASSPTGGPFSEAFF.

This clone was seen more than once but under ten times. This chain links TRBV7-2 with TRBJ2-2; 11 bases are shared with TRBD2. Per germline, CDR1 SGHTA and CDR2 FQGNSA. The CDR3 spans 19 residues. Trimming at V came to 1 base and at J to 4 bases, leaving 11 bases not matched to a gene. CDR3 in amino acids: CASSLDASGGFLGTGELFF. CDR3 bases: TGTGCCAGCAGCTTAGATGCTAGCGGGGGGTTCTTAGGCACCGGGGAGCTGTTTTTT. Based on the CDR3 plus reference TRBV7-2 and TRBJ2-2, the full variable domain is GAGVSQSPSNKVTEKGKDVELRCDPISGHTALYWYRQSLGQGLEFLIYFQGNSAPDKSGLPSDRFSAERTGGSVSTLTIQRTQQEDSAVYLCASSLDASGGFLGTGELFFGEGSRLTVL.

This clone was detected only a few times. J is TRBJ1-5 and V is TRBV6-1; D is perhaps TRBD1 (5 bases). CDR1 and CDR2 (germline): MNHNS, SASEGT. V was pared by 3 bases and J by 2 bases, with 8 bases between. The CDR3 has 14 amino acids. The CDR3 DNA follows: TGTGCCAGCAGTGACGTGACAGGCAATCAGCCCCAGCATTTT. Translation gives CASSDVTGNQPQHF.